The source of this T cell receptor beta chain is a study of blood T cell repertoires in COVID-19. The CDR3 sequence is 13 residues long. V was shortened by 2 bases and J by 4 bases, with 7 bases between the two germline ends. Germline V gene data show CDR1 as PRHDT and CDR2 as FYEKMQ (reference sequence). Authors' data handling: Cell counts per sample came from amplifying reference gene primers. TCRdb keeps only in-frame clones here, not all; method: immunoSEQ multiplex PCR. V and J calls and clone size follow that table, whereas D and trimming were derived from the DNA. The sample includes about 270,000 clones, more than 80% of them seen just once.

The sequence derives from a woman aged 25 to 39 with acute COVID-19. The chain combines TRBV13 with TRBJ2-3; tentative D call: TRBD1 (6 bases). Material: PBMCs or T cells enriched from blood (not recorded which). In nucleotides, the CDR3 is TGTGCCAGCAGCTTAACAGGGTCAGATACGCAGTATTTT. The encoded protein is CASSLTGSDTQYF.